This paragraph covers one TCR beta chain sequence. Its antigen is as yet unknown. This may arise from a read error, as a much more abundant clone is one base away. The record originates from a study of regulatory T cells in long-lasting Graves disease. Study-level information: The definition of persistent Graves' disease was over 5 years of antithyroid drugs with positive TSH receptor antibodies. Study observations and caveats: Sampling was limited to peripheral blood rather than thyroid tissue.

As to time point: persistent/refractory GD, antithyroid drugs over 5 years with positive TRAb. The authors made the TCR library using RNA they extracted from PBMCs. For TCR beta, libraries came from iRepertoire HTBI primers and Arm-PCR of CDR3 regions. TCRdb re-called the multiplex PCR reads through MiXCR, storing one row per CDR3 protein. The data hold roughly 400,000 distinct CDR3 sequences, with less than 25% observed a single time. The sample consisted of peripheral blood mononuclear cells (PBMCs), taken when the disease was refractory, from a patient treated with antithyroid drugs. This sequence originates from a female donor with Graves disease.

The CDR3 nucleotides are TGTGCCAGCAGTGGCACGAGATCCGGGACCGGCGCTTTAGAGCAGTACTTC. Translation gives CASSGTRSGTGALEQYF. This chain links TRBV2 with TRBJ2-7; either TRBD1 or TRBD2 may fit D (5 bases each). V gave up 4 bases and J gave up 7 bases, with 26 bases separating them. The CDR3 contains 17 residues. Germline V gene sequence: CDR1 SNHLY, CDR2 FYNNEI.